The rows below give T cell receptor beta chains drawn from one sample of a study of blood T cells in healthy people across ages. TCRdb itself ran the 5' RACE reads through MiXCR, one entry per CDR3 protein. The data show some 1.5 million distinct CDR3 sequences, under 30% seen once. The sequencing sample was made of blood. The source is a woman aged 25 to 45 in good health. The CDR3 runs from the conserved cysteine through the conserved F or W. A D gene is named only where the DNA matches it firmly. Clone size is shown for a subset of rows, as once, few, many or a class of expanded clone.

D gene,CDR3 length,clone size,V gene,J gene,CDR3 protein,CDR3 DNA
.,13,few,TRBV7-7,TRBJ2-5,CVSSLGTRGTQYF,TGTGTCAGCAGCTTAGGAACGCGCGGGACCCAGTACTTC
TRBD2,17,many,TRBV7-6,TRBJ2-7,CASSPLAGGPLSYEQYF,TGTGCCAGCAGCCCACTAGCGGGGGGCCCCCTCTCCTACGAGCAGTACTTC
.,12,.,TRBV7-9,TRBJ1-1,CASSPPGGGVFF,TGTGCCAGCAGCCCTCCCGGGGGGGGCGTTTTCTTT
.,13,few,TRBV12-3/TRBV12-4,TRBJ2-2,CASSYLNTGELFF,TGTGCCAGCAGTTACCTGAACACCGGGGAGCTGTTTTTT
.,13,once,TRBV10-3,TRBJ2-1,CAILQGTNNEQFF,TGTGCCATCCTCCAGGGGACTAACAATGAGCAGTTCTTC
.,15,.,TRBV11-3,TRBJ2-1,CASSLGKRTYNEQFF,TGTGCCAGCAGCTTAGGTAAGCGGACCTACAATGAGCAGTTCTTC
.,13,.,TRBV7-9,TRBJ2-3,CASTNSGPDTQYF,TGTGCCAGCACAAATAGCGGTCCAGATACGCAGTATTTT
TRBD2,15,.,TRBV18,TRBJ2-7,CASSPPSSGTHEQYF,TGTGCCAGCTCACCACCGTCTAGCGGGACCCACGAGCAGTACTTC
TRBD1,15,.,TRBV12-3/TRBV12-4,TRBJ2-1,CASSAPGQLYNEQFF,TGTGCCAGCAGTGCTCCGGGACAGCTATACAATGAGCAGTTCTTC
TRBD2,17,few,TRBV2,TRBJ2-1,CASSESSGPQWGNEQFF,TGTGCCAGCAGTGAATCTAGCGGGCCCCAATGGGGCAATGAGCAGTTCTTC